This T cell receptor beta chain originates from a study of shared clonotypes between healthy human individuals. In the study overall: Three CD4 naive, three CD4 memory, two CD8 naive and one CD8 memory plate were used per donor.

The naive CD8 fraction comprised CD45RO-negative cells positively selected for CCR7 and excluded terminally differentiated effector memory CD45RA+ cells. On this clone: Distinct nucleotide sequences in the sample also encode this CDR3.

Clones were read by immunoSEQ multiplex PCR, and TCRdb kept only the in-frame ones, dropping some. The repertoire has over 2 million clones, around 96% of them found once; the top ten carry roughly 1%. The sample consisted of naive CD8+ T cells sorted from blood. This TCR was recovered from a man in his late teens or twenties in good health.

CDR3 DNA sequence: TGTGCCAGCAGCGCCTCAGGGGTTTCCACAGATACGCAGTATTTT. It translates to CASSASGVSTDTQYF. The J gene is TRBJ2-3, the V gene TRBV9, with a tentative D call TRBD1 (6 bases). CDR1 SGDLS and CDR2 YYNGEE come from the germline V gene. The V end lost 3 bases, the J end lost 2 bases, and 13 bases lay between the germline ends. The CDR3 length is 15 residues. The entire variable domain, with the rest obtained from reference TRBV9 and TRBJ2-3, is as follows: DSGVTQTPKHLITATGQRVTLRCSPRSGDLSVYWYQQSLDQGLQFLIQYYNGEERAKGNILERFSAQQFPDLHSELNLSSLELGDSALYFCASSASGVSTDTQYFGPGTRLTVL.